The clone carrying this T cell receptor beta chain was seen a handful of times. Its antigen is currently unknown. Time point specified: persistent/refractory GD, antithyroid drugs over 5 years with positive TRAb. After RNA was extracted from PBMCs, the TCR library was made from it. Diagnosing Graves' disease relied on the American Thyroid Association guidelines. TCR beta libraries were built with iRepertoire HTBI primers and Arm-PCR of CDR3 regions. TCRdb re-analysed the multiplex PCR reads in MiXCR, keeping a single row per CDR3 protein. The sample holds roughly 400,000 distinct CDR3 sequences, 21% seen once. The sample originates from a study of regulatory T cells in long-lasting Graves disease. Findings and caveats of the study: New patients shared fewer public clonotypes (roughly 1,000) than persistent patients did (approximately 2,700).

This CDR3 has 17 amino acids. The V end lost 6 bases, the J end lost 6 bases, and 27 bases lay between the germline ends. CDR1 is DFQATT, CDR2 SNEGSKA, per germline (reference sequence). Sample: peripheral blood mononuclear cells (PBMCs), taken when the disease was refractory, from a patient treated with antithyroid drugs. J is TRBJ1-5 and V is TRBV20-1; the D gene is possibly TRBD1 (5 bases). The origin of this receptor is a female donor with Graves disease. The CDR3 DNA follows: TGCAGTGCCCGGAGAGGCGTTGGGCAGGGACGCGGTCAGCCCCAGCATTTT. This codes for CSARRGVGQGRGQPQHF.